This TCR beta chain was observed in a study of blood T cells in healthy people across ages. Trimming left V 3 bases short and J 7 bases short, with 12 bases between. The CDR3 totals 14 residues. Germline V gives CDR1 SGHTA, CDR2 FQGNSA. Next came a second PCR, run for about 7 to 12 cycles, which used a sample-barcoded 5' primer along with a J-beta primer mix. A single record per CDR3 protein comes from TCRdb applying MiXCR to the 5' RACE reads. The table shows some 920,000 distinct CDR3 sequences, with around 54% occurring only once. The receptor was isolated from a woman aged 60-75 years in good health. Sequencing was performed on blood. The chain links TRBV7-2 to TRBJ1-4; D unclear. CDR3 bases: TGTGCCAGCAGCTTTAGGTTAGCGGGTGAAAAACTGTTTTTT. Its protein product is CASSFRLAGEKLFF.